The next 25 T cell receptor beta chains were all read from a single sample in a study of blood T cell repertoires in COVID-19. The protocol was immunoSEQ multiplex PCR, while the TCRdb copy is restricted to in-frame clones and leaves out a portion. The sample lists some 80,000 clones; over 70% were seen once. Sequencing was carried out using peripheral blood. These receptors originate from a human donor in a cohort sampled during active COVID-19.

In nucleotides, the CDR3 is TGTGCCAGCAGTTCACAGGGAATTTGGACTGAAGCTTTCTTT. Its translation is CASSSQGIWTEAFF. This sequence joins TRBV28 and TRBJ1-1, with D possibly TRBD1 on 6 matching bases. Germline-derived CDR1 and CDR2 are MDHEN and SYDVKM. The CDR3 is 14 amino acids. The V end was cut by 4 bases, the J end by 5 bases, with 14 bases between.

The rearrangement joins TRBV6-2 or TRBV6-3 to TRBJ1-6; tentatively, D is TRBD1 (6 bases). The germline V and J ends were trimmed by 5 bases and 5 bases, with 19 bases remaining between them. The germline gives CDR1 MNHEY, CDR2 SVGEGT. The CDR3 runs 17 residues. The CDR3 DNA sequence: TGTGCCAGCAGTATCACGGCAGGGGTCTGGGATAATTCACCCCTCCACTTT. Its translation is CASSITAGVWDNSPLHF.

This clone was picked up a small number of times. The chain recombines TRBV4-2 with TRBJ2-3, with TRBD2 as a possible D gene (6 bases). Trimming left V 0 bases short and J 6 bases short, with 16 bases between. Germline V gene data show CDR1 as LGHNA and CDR2 as YNFKEQ. CDR3 length: 16 residues. CDR3 region: CASSQDPGTGGDTQYF. The CDR3 coding sequence is TGTGCCAGCAGCCAAGACCCGGGGACTGGAGGGGATACGCAGTATTTT.

This clone has only one observation. The rearrangement joins TRBV2 to TRBJ1-1; the match to TRBD1 covers 7 bases. CDR1 is SNHLY and CDR2 is FYNNEI in the germline V gene. Trimming took 6 bases from V and 1 from J; bases not matched to a gene: 5. The CDR3 consists of 14 residues. The CDR3 sequence is CASRAGTANTEAFF. In nucleotides, the CDR3 is TGTGCCAGCAGAGCCGGGACAGCGAACACTGAAGCTTTCTTT.

The chain links TRBV7-2 to TRBJ1-1, with D possibly TRBD1 on 6 matching bases. V was cut by 1 base and J by 1 base, with 7 bases left in between. CDR3 length equals 14 residues. From germline, CDR1 is SGHTA and CDR2 FQGNSA. The CDR3 protein is CASSLVGGNTEAFF. The CDR3 nucleotides read TGTGCCAGCAGCTTAGTAGGGGGGAACACTGAAGCTTTCTTT. The variable domain in full, completed from reference TRBV7-2 and TRBJ1-1, reads GAGVSQSPSNKVTEKGKDVELRCDPISGHTALYWYRQSLGQGLEFLIYFQGNSAPDKSGLPSDRFSAERTGGSVSTLTIQRTQQEDSAVYLCASSLVGGNTEAFFGQGTRLTVV.

The table lists this clone with a few counts. The chain links TRBV5-1 to TRBJ2-7, with 7 bases lining up with TRBD2. From germline, CDR1 is SGHRS and CDR2 YFSETQ. The CDR3 loop spans 14 amino acids. The trim removed 3 bases at V and 3 bases at J, leaving 6 bases unmatched. CDR3 sequence reads: CASSWWGGDYEQYF. The CDR3 coding sequence is TGCGCCAGCAGCTGGTGGGGAGGGGACTACGAGCAGTACTTC.

The chain uses TRBV7-2 and TRBJ1-2; TRBD1 might be the D (5 bases). From germline, CDR1 is SGHTA and CDR2 FQGNSA. Trimming pared 5 bases from V and 0 bases from J, leaving 13 bases between. The CDR3 covers 15 residues. Here the CDR3 DNA reads TGTGCCAGCAGCGGGGGGGGTGTTCCTAACTATGGCTACACCTTC. Its protein is CASSGGGVPNYGYTF.

V gene TRBV7-2 combines with J gene TRBJ2-1; perhaps TRBD2 as D (6 bases). Germline V CDR1 and CDR2: SGHTA, FQGNSA. The CDR3 has 13 residues. V lost 5 bases to trimming and J lost 5 bases, with 10 bases between them. The CDR3 spells CASSHGTDNEQFF. CDR3 bases: TGTGCCAGCAGCCATGGGACTGACAATGAGCAGTTCTTC.

This clone was detected a few times. The V gene is TRBV6-5, the J gene TRBJ1-6, with TRBD1 matching over 10 bases. The CDR3 contains 14 residues. Germline-derived CDR1 and CDR2 are MNHEY and SVGAGI. With V trimmed by 2 bases and J by 10 bases, 2 bases remained unmatched. CDR3 bases: TGTGCCAGCAGTTACGGGACAGGGGTGTCACCCCTCCACTTT. The encoded protein is CASSYGTGVSPLHF.

The chain is built from TRBV24-1 and TRBJ1-5; TRBD1 matches at 8 bases. From germline, CDR1 is KGHDR and CDR2 SFDVKD. Unmatched junction bases numbered 3, after V lost 11 bases and J lost 4 bases. The CDR3 runs 12 residues. In DNA, the CDR3 is TGTGCCATAGGACAGGGAAATCAGCCCCAGCATTTT. As protein: CAIGQGNQPQHF.

The CDR3 DNA follows: TGTGCCAGCAGCTCAGGACAGTGGAGTCAGCCCCAGCATTTT. Translation: CASSSGQWSQPQHF. This chain links TRBV5-8 with TRBJ1-5, with a possible D match to TRBD1 (6 bases). This CDR3 comprises 14 residues. Germline V gene data show CDR1 as SGHTS and CDR2 as YDEGEE. With 3 bases removed from V and 6 bases from J, the gap between germline ends came to 13 bases.

This chain links TRBV30 with TRBJ1-1, with TRBD1 matching over 7 bases. J lost 2 bases, V lost 0 bases, and 9 bases had no gene match. Germline V CDR1 and CDR2: GTSNPN, SVGIG (reference sequence). The CDR3 has 16 amino acids. Written as DNA, the CDR3 is TGTGCCTGGAGTGTTTACTCAGGGGGGAGAAACACTGAAGCTTTCTTT. This gives the protein CAWSVYSGGRNTEAFF.

The genes are TRBV4-3 and TRBJ2-3, with D tentatively TRBD2 (7 bases). The V end lost 0 bases, the J end lost 5 bases, and 21 bases lay between the germline ends. The germline V gene encodes CDR1 LGHNA and CDR2 YSLEER. The CDR3 loop spans 18 amino acids. The CDR3 protein is CASSQEYAAGARGDTQYF. The CDR3 coding sequence is TGCGCCAGCAGCCAAGAATACGCGGCGGGGGCGCGGGGAGATACGCAGTATTTT.

The J gene is TRBJ2-7, the V gene TRBV7-8, with D perhaps matching TRBD1 (6 bases). CDR3 length equals 13 residues. Per germline, CDR1 SGHVS and CDR2 FQNEAQ. V lost 0 bases and J lost 7, with 10 bases in between. CDR3 in amino acids: CASSLAGAWEQYF. For the CDR3, the DNA is TGTGCCAGCAGCTTAGCGGGGGCCTGGGAGCAGTACTTC. The complete variable domain, with remaining parts taken from reference TRBV7-8 and TRBJ2-7, reads GAGVSQSPRYKVAKRGQDVALRCDPISGHVSLFWYQQALGQGPEFLTYFQNEAQLDKSGLPSDRFFAERPEGSVSTLKIQRTQQEDSAVYLCASSLAGAWEQYFGPGTRLTVT.

The gene calls are TRBV7-2 and TRBJ2-1, with 8 bases identical to TRBD2. CDR1 is SGHTA, CDR2 FQGNSA, per germline. The CDR3 extends over 15 amino acids. The trim removed 6 bases at V and 0 bases at J, leaving 4 bases unmatched. The CDR3 sequence is CASSFTSGSYNEQFF. CDR3 in DNA: TGTGCCAGCAGTTTCACTAGCGGCTCCTACAATGAGCAGTTCTTC.

This rearrangement joins TRBV5-5 to TRBJ2-7, with 8 bases matching TRBD1. This CDR3 region has 15 residues. Trimming took 3 bases from V and 1 from J; bases not matched to a gene: 6. Germline V gene data show CDR1 as SGHKS and CDR2 as YYEKEE (reference sequence). The CDR3 nucleotides are TGTGCCAGCAGCTCGACGGGACAGGAGTCCTACGAGCAGTACTTC. Its translation: CASSSTGQESYEQYF. The full variable domain, with the rest looked up from reference TRBV5-5 and TRBJ2-7, is DAGVTQSPTHLIKTRGQQVTLRCSPISGHKSVSWYQQVLGQGPQFIFQYYEKEERGRGNFPDRFSARQFPNYSSELNVNALLLGDSALYLCASSSTGQESYEQYFGPGTRLTVT.

The chain carries TRBV19 and TRBJ1-1; 7 nucleotides match TRBD1. In germline, CDR1 is LNHDA, CDR2 SQIVND (reference sequence). V gave up 7 bases and J gave up 1 base; unmatched junction bases: 9. CDR3 length: 15 amino acids. Written as DNA, the CDR3 is TGTGCCAGTATTCAAAACCGGGACAGGAACACTGAAGCTTTCTTT. Protein sequence: CASIQNRDRNTEAFF.

V is TRBV11-2 and J is TRBJ2-7; D may be TRBD2 (5 bases). CDR3 length: 15 residues. V dropped 5 bases and J dropped 4 bases, with 18 bases sitting between them. Germline CDR1 reads SGHAT; CDR2 reads FQNNGV. The CDR3 DNA follows: TGTGCCAGCAGCCGGTCGGACGGACGAGGGTACGAGCAGTACTTC. Translating gives CASSRSDGRGYEQYF.

The chain joins TRBV7-2 to TRBJ1-5; TRBD1 is a possible D gene (6 bases). V lost 5 bases to trimming and J lost 5 bases, with 16 bases between them. The CDR3 has 15 amino acids. From germline, CDR1 is SGHTA and CDR2 FQGNSA. The CDR3 loop reads CASSTTGRGDQPQHF. In DNA form, the CDR3 reads TGTGCCAGCAGCACTACAGGGAGAGGGGATCAGCCCCAGCATTTT. Variable domain in full (rest from reference TRBV7-2 and TRBJ1-5): GAGVSQSPSNKVTEKGKDVELRCDPISGHTALYWYRQSLGQGLEFLIYFQGNSAPDKSGLPSDRFSAERTGGSVSTLTIQRTQQEDSAVYLCASSTTGRGDQPQHFGDGTRLSIL.

This sequence joins TRBV2 and TRBJ2-7; 7 bases map to TRBD2. The ends lost 11 bases at V and 4 bases at J; junction bases unmatched: 8. The CDR3 has 12 residues. Germline CDR1 and CDR2: SNHLY and FYNNEI. The CDR3 nucleotides read TGTGCCTGTCTGGGGGGGGTTTACGAGCAGTACTTC. It yields the protein CACLGGVYEQYF.

There are a few counts of this clone. This chain connects TRBV12-5 to TRBJ1-5; the D gene is possibly TRBD1 (5 bases). The CDR3 is 14 residues long. V shed 5 bases and J shed 5 bases, with 13 bases lying between them. In germline, CDR1 is LGHNT, CDR2 FRNRAP. The DNA of the CDR3 is TGTGCTAGTGGTAGCCCGGAGGGGTATCAGCCCCAGCATTTT. Its translation: CASGSPEGYQPQHF.

There are a few counts of this clone. This chain joins TRBV27 and TRBJ2-2; 10 bases fit TRBD2. The CDR3 is made up of 17 amino acids. With 3 bases clipped from V and 6 bases from J, the junction kept 10 bases outside the gene matches. The germline V gene has CDR1 MNHEY and CDR2 SMNVEV (reference sequence). Written as DNA, the CDR3 is TGTGCCAGCAGTTTCCGACTAGCGGGCTCTTTGTCCGGGGAGCTGTTTTTT. This sequence encodes CASSFRLAGSLSGELFF.

A note on this clone: The germline gene is not matched at one end of the junction; a read error may be the cause. The V and J genes are TRBV29-1 and TRBJ1-1, with TRBD1 matching 9 bases. Germline V gene lookup returns CDR1 SQVTM and CDR2 ANQGSEA. The CDR3 is 14 amino acids. The CDR3 DNA reads TGCAGCGTTGAATTTTCGGACAGGGGACCTGAGGCTTTCTTT. This codes for CSVEFSDRGPEAFF. Full variable domain (remainder filled in from reference TRBV29-1 and TRBJ1-1): SAVISQKPSRDICQRGTSLTIQCQVDSQVTMMFWYRQQPGQSLTLIATANQGSEATYESGFVIDKFPISRPNLTFSTLTVSNMSPEDSSIYLCSVEFSDRGPEAFFGQGTRLTVV.

The V and J genes are TRBV7-6 and TRBJ2-2; 11 bases line up with TRBD2. The V segment lost 1 base and the J segment 0 bases; nucleotides outside the gene matches: 10. The V gene's germline CDR1 is SGHVS and CDR2 FNYEAQ. CDR3 length: 20 amino acids. CDR3 amino acids: CASSLDRWLAGGPNTGELFF. The CDR3 DNA sequence: TGTGCCAGCAGCTTAGATCGTTGGCTAGCGGGGGGCCCGAACACCGGGGAGCTGTTTTTT.

This clone occurred a few times. This chain's CDR3 is CASSQYSPGTGEGEQFF. DNA of the CDR3: TGTGCCAGCAGCCAATATTCCCCCGGGACAGGGGAGGGTGAGCAGTTCTTC. The rearrangement joins TRBV3-1 (or the pseudogene TRBV3-2) to TRBJ2-1; TRBD1 matches 10 bases. V trimming: 2 bases; J trimming: 9 bases; junction bases outside the gene matches: 13. Looked up from germline, CDR1 is LGHDT and CDR2 is YNNKEL (reference sequence). The CDR3 runs 17 residues.